This entry lists 30 T cell receptor beta chains sequenced from one sample in a study of tumor-infiltrating lymphocytes in localized non-small cell lung cancer. The method was immunoSEQ multiplex PCR; TCRdb's version includes in-frame clones alone and lacks a portion of them. The sample holds around 9,600 clones; approximately 78% are singletons and the top ten take approximately 9.9%. Sequenced material: lung tumor tissue. These receptors originate from a human donor with non-small cell lung cancer.

V and J are TRBV7-9 and TRBJ2-4; D possibly corresponds to TRBD2 (5 bases). The V end lost 9 bases, the J end lost 1 base, and 16 bases lay between the germline ends. CDR1 is SEHNR, CDR2 FQNEAQ, per germline (reference sequence). CDR3 length: 15 amino acids. CDR3 sequence: CASQNGEGAKNIQYF. CDR3 in DNA: TGTGCCAGTCAAAACGGGGAAGGGGCCAAAAACATTCAGTACTTC.

The chain recombines TRBV6-1 with TRBJ2-3, with 10 bases matching TRBD2. The CDR3 has 13 residues. Per germline, CDR1 MNHNS and CDR2 SASEGT. The junction had 3 bases not matched to a gene; V was cut back by 9 bases and J by 3 bases. The CDR3 region is CASKAGGTDTQYF. The CDR3 DNA is TGTGCCAGTAAAGCGGGAGGGACAGATACGCAGTATTTT.

This chain links TRBV11-2 with TRBJ2-7; D possibly uses TRBD1 or TRBD2 (5 bases each). The V end was cut by 7 bases, the J end by 6 bases, with 19 bases between. Germline values: CDR1 SGHAT, CDR2 FQNNGV. The CDR3 totals 14 residues. The CDR3 nucleotides read TGTGCCAGCACCGGGACCTCCGGGCTTGGCGAGCAGTACTTC. It translates to CASTGTSGLGEQYF.

J is TRBJ2-7 and V is TRBV6-5; 12 positions agree with TRBD2. CDR3 size: 16 residues. The V gene end was trimmed by 2 bases and the J gene end by 3 bases; junction bases not matched to a gene: 5. Germline assignment: CDR1 MNHEY and CDR2 SVGAGI. The CDR3 region is CASSYRGTSGFYEQYF. The CDR3 DNA reads as TGTGCCAGCAGTTACCGTGGGACTAGCGGGTTCTACGAGCAGTACTTC.

The chain has TRBV30 and TRBJ2-1; possibly TRBD1 or TRBD2 for D (6 bases each). V dropped 3 bases and J dropped 9 bases, with 9 bases sitting between them. Germline V gene data show CDR1 as GTSNPN and CDR2 as SVGIG (reference sequence). CDR3 size: 11 residues. The CDR3 spells CAWSWGAEQFF. The CDR3 DNA is TGTGCCTGGAGCTGGGGGGCTGAGCAGTTCTTC.

This rearrangement joins TRBV6-5 to TRBJ1-6; D is undetermined. The CDR3 totals 13 residues. The germline gives CDR1 MNHEY, CDR2 SVGAGI. The V and J ends lost 7 bases and 5 bases respectively, with 9 bases between them. CDR3 in amino acids: CASIRSHNSPLHF. The CDR3 nucleotides are TGTGCCAGCATCCGCAGCCATAATTCACCCCTCCACTTT.

J is TRBJ2-3 and V is TRBV5-1; TRBD1 aligns across 7 bases. This CDR3 is 15 amino acids long. V dropped 2 bases and J dropped 0; count of bases not matched to a gene: 3. CDR1 is SGHRS and CDR2 is YFSETQ in the germline V gene. CDR3 DNA: TGCGCCAGCAGCTTACACAGGGGTAGCACAGATACGCAGTATTTT. Its translation is CASSLHRGSTDTQYF.

V gene TRBV11-2 combines with J gene TRBJ2-3, with D tentatively TRBD2 (5 bases). Germline V CDR1 and CDR2: SGHAT, FQNNGV. The ends were cut back, 1 base at V and 2 bases at J, with 7 bases in the middle. This CDR3 has 14 amino acids. The CDR3, as DNA: TGTGCCAGCAGCTTAGGGAGGTTCACAGATACGCAGTATTTT. It encodes CASSLGRFTDTQYF.

The chain employs TRBV2 and TRBJ1-2, with TRBD1 as a possible D gene (6 bases). The V gene lost 6 bases and the J gene lost 8 bases, with 10 bases spanning the gap. CDR1 SNHLY and CDR2 FYNNEI come from the germline V gene. This CDR3 is built from 11 residues. In DNA form, the CDR3 reads TGTGCCAGCAGGGGGACACGGGGCTACACCTTC. Translated: CASRGTRGYTF.

This clone showed up just a few times. The CDR3: CASSLGLAGNNEQFF. CDR3 DNA sequence: TGTGCCAGCAGCTTAGGACTAGCGGGGAACAATGAGCAGTTCTTC. V usage is TRBV11-3 and J usage is TRBJ2-1, with 11 bases identical to TRBD2. V was clipped by 1 base and J by 5 bases; unmatched bases: 1. Germline-derived CDR1 and CDR2 are SGHNT and YENEEA. This CDR3 comprises 15 residues.

The CDR3 region is CASSLALAGGFDTQYF. In nucleotides, the CDR3 is TGTGCCAGCAGCTTAGCACTAGCGGGGGGTTTTGATACGCAGTATTTT. The chain has TRBV7-2 and TRBJ2-3, with 12 bases fitting TRBD2. V gave up 0 bases and J gave up 6 bases; unmatched junction bases: 4. The CDR3 extends over 16 amino acids. CDR1 is SGHTA, CDR2 FQGNSA, per germline.

V and J are TRBV6-1 and TRBJ1-2; 8 bases are shared with TRBD1. CDR1 is MNHNS and CDR2 is SASEGT in the germline V gene. This CDR3 has 13 residues. V dropped 6 bases and J dropped 5; count of bases not matched to a gene: 5. CDR3 nucleotide sequence: TGTGCCAGCAGCCCAGGGGGCAGGTATGGCTACACCTTC. Translated, it gives CASSPGGRYGYTF.

The rearrangement joins TRBV30 to TRBJ2-3; D might be TRBD1 or TRBD2, each matching 6 bases. This CDR3 has 15 residues. V shed 0 bases and J shed 3 bases, with 13 bases lying between them. Germline CDR1 is GTSNPN and CDR2 is SVGIG (reference sequence). The chain's CDR3 is CAWSVRGLATDTQYF. In DNA, the CDR3 is TGTGCCTGGAGTGTACGGGGGCTAGCAACAGATACGCAGTATTTT.

The gene calls are TRBV6-1 and TRBJ1-1; D is unresolved. V shed 7 bases and J shed 1 base, with 13 bases lying between them. The CDR3 has 14 amino acids. Germline CDR1 MNHNS, CDR2 SASEGT. The CDR3, as DNA: TGTGCCAGCAACCCGAACATCTGGAACACTGAAGCTTTCTTT. It specifies CASNPNIWNTEAFF.

This rearrangement joins TRBV19 to TRBJ2-2; the D gene is possibly TRBD1 (6 bases). The CDR3 has 14 residues. The ends were cut back, 2 bases at V and 5 bases at J, with 9 bases in the middle. CDR1 and CDR2 (germline): LNHDA, SQIVND (reference sequence). In DNA form, the CDR3 reads TGTGCCAGTAGTATAAAAGGGGGAACCGGGGAGCTGTTTTTT. This encodes CASSIKGGTGELFF.

This chain uses TRBV20-1 with TRBJ1-2; 9 bases are shared with TRBD1. The CDR3 loop spans 10 amino acids. With V trimmed by 6 bases and J by 10 bases, 3 bases remained unmatched. Germline V gene data show CDR1 as DFQATT and CDR2 as SNEGSKA (reference sequence). The CDR3, as DNA: TGCAGTGCAGACAGGGGGTACTACACCTTC. Its protein is CSADRGYYTF.

The V call is TRBV7-9, the J call TRBJ1-1, with D perhaps matching TRBD1 (6 bases). The germline V gene has CDR1 SEHNR and CDR2 FQNEAQ (reference sequence). V lost 4 bases, J lost 0 bases, and 12 bases lay in between. The length of the CDR3 is 15 residues. CDR3 in DNA: TGTGCCAGCAGCTCCCGGGGGGCGATGAACACTGAAGCTTTCTTT. The encoded protein is CASSSRGAMNTEAFF. Together with reference TRBV7-9 and TRBJ1-1, the CDR3 gives the full variable domain: DTGVSQNPRHKITKRGQNVTFRCDPISEHNRLYWYRQTLGQGPEFLTYFQNEAQLEKSRLLSDRFSAERPKGSFSTLEIQRTEQGDSAMYLCASSSRGAMNTEAFFGQGTRLTVV.

Written as DNA, the CDR3 is TGTGCCAGCAGTCTCAGTGGGGCAACTAATGAAAAACTGTTTTTT. It is translated as CASSLSGATNEKLFF. The V call is TRBV6-4, the J call TRBJ1-4, with D unclear. Trimming removed 5 bases at V and 0 bases at J, with 10 bases between. This CDR3 region has 15 residues. The germline V gene has CDR1 MRHNA and CDR2 SNTAGT.

This chain joins TRBV29-1 and TRBJ2-7; 8 positions agree with TRBD2. The trim removed 7 bases at V and 3 bases at J, leaving 11 bases unmatched. CDR1 SQVTM and CDR2 ANQGSEA come from the germline V gene. The CDR3 loop spans 14 amino acids. DNA for the CDR3: TGCAGCGCCGGATCCGGGGGGGTAAACTACGAGCAGTACTTC. Its translation is CSAGSGGVNYEQYF.

The chain couples TRBV7-2 to TRBJ2-1; the D gene is possibly TRBD1 (5 bases). V gave up 5 bases and J gave up 4 bases, with 9 bases separating them. Germline assignment: CDR1 SGHTA and CDR2 FQGNSA. This CDR3 is 13 amino acids long. In nucleotides, the CDR3 is TGTGCCAGCAGCCCCCAGGGTTACAATGAGCAGTTCTTC. Its translation: CASSPQGYNEQFF. Looking up the rest from reference TRBV7-2 and TRBJ2-1 gives the full variable domain: GAGVSQSPSNKVTEKGKDVELRCDPISGHTALYWYRQSLGQGLEFLIYFQGNSAPDKSGLPSDRFSAERTGGSVSTLTIQRTQQEDSAVYLCASSPQGYNEQFFGPGTRLTVL.

The gene calls are TRBV6-1 and TRBJ2-2; TRBD2 is a possible D gene (6 bases). The germline gives CDR1 MNHNS, CDR2 SASEGT. The CDR3 has 15 amino acids. Trimming cost V 9 bases and J 4 bases, with 18 bases left between them. Written as DNA, the CDR3 is TGTGCCAGTCGGCGGGGTAGCGGTTTCACCGGGGAGCTGTTTTTT. Its protein is CASRRGSGFTGELFF.

This clone was counted between two and nine times. V usage is TRBV7-2 and J usage is TRBJ2-7; 9 bases line up with TRBD1. CDR1 is SGHTA, CDR2 FQGNSA, per germline. CDR3 length: 14 amino acids. Trimming at V came to 10 bases and at J to 3 bases, leaving 10 bases not matched to a gene. This CDR3 is CATGSTGGDYEQYF. As DNA, the CDR3 is TGTGCCACCGGTTCGACAGGGGGAGACTACGAGCAGTACTTC.

V and J are TRBV30 and TRBJ2-5; D remains unclear. V dropped 0 bases and J dropped 5 bases, with 4 bases sitting between them. This CDR3 has 11 amino acids. Looked up from germline, CDR1 is GTSNPN and CDR2 is SVGIG (reference sequence). As DNA, the CDR3 is TGTGCCTGGAGTGTCGGTGAGACCCAGTACTTC. It codes for CAWSVGETQYF.

The chain carries TRBV5-6 and TRBJ2-3; 8 nucleotides match TRBD2. Germline V CDR1 and CDR2: SGHDT, YYEEEE. After removal of 3 bases from V and 7 bases from J, the junction contained 1 base not matched to a gene. The CDR3 runs to 12 residues. The CDR3 is CASSSGGNTQYF. The DNA for the CDR3 is TGTGCCAGCAGCTCGGGAGGGAATACGCAGTATTTT.

This chain links TRBV5-1 with TRBJ2-5, with 7 positions matching TRBD2. This CDR3 spans 13 amino acids. CDR1 is SGHRS, CDR2 YFSETQ, per germline. V shed 0 bases and J 4 bases; nucleotides not matched to a gene: 0. The CDR3 protein is CASSLAGGETQYF. CDR3 coding DNA: TGCGCCAGCAGCTTGGCGGGGGGAGAGACCCAGTACTTC.

This clone came up a few times. This chain links TRBV5-1 with TRBJ2-7; D is perhaps TRBD1 (6 bases). The CDR3 is 15 residues long. Germline V gene data show CDR1 as SGHRS and CDR2 as YFSETQ. The V gene lost 4 bases and the J gene lost 2 bases, with 16 bases spanning the gap. The chain's CDR3 is CASSRQGTLTYEQYF. CDR3 nucleotide sequence: TGCGCCAGCAGCCGACAAGGGACATTAACCTACGAGCAGTACTTC. The variable domain in full, with the rest retrieved from reference TRBV5-1 and TRBJ2-7, is KAGVTQTPRYLIKTRGQQVTLSCSPISGHRSVSWYQQTPGQGLQFLFEYFSETQRNKGNFPGRFSGRQFSNSRSEMNVSTLELGDSALYLCASSRQGTLTYEQYFGPGTRLTVT.

This clone was detected a few times. The chain couples TRBV4-3 to TRBJ2-6; no firm D call. CDR1 LGHNA and CDR2 YSLEER come from the germline V gene. V lost 3 bases, J lost 0 bases, and 6 bases lay in between. The CDR3 consists of 15 residues. CDR3 sequence (DNA): TGCGCCAGCAGCCACCTCATCTCTGGGGCCAACGTCCTGACTTTC. Translation: CASSHLISGANVLTF.

The chain joins TRBV4-1 to TRBJ1-4; 9 bases match TRBD1. The CDR3 is made up of 21 amino acids. CDR1 MGHRA and CDR2 YSYEKL come from the germline V gene. The ends lost 2 bases at V and 8 bases at J; junction bases unmatched: 24. The CDR3 reads CASSQNEWFPGQGGLEEKLFF. CDR3 sequence (DNA): TGCGCCAGCAGCCAAAATGAATGGTTCCCGGGACAGGGCGGTCTGGAGGAAAAACTGTTTTTT.

The rearrangement uses TRBV6-5 and TRBJ1-1; the D gene is possibly TRBD1 (5 bases). V lost 3 bases and J 11 bases, leaving 10 bases between the germline ends. CDR3 length: 11 amino acids. The germline CDR1 and CDR2 sequences are MNHEY and SVGAGI. The CDR3 sequence: CASSYAGGAFF. The CDR3 DNA is TGTGCCAGCAGTTATGCTGGGGGGGCTTTCTTT.

The chain combines TRBV5-1 with TRBJ2-7; D gene uncertain. Trimming left V 0 bases short and J 2 bases short, with 15 bases between. The CDR3 has 16 residues. Germline assignment: CDR1 SGHRS and CDR2 YFSETQ. In DNA, the CDR3 is TGCGCCAGCAGCTTGGATGGCATCAGACCGGCCTACGAGCAGTACTTC. Its translation: CASSLDGIRPAYEQYF.